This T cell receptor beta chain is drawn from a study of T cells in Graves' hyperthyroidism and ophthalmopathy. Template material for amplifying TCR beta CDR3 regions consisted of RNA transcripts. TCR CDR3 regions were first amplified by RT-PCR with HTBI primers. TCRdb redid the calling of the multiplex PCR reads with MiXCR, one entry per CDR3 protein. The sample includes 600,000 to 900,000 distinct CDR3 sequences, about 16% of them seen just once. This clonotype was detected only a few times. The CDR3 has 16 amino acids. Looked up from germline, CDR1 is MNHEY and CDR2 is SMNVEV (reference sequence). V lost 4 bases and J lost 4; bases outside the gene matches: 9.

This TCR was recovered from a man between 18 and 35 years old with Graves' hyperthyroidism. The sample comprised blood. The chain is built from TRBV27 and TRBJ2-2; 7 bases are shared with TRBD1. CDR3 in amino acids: CASSSRQGRGTGELFF. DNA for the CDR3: TGTGCCAGCAGTTCCCGACAGGGCAGGGGCACCGGGGAGCTGTTTTTT.